Detailed here is one T cell receptor (beta chain). Its specificity is not known. The germline gives CDR1 SGHNT, CDR2 YYREEE (reference sequence). The V gene lost 0 bases and the J gene lost 6 bases, with 10 bases spanning the gap. The CDR3 extends over 14 amino acids. This sample was included in a study of T cell repertoires in cytomegalovirus infection. Study-level background: Public TCR beta signatures indicated both CMV infection and matching HLA type. Whole-study results and caveats: Summed public TCR beta family frequency identified CMV carriers bearing the relevant HLA.

From the reads, TCRdb called clonotypes with MiXCR, one entry per CDR3 protein. The sample includes under 450,000 distinct CDR3 sequences, about 32% of them seen just once. The chain links TRBV5-4 to TRBJ2-1; D might be TRBD1 or TRBD2, each matching 5 bases. Sequencing used cultured PBMCs, obtained from culture after CMV antigen stimulation. The TCR comes from a human donor in good health (CMV status not recorded). Some clones in this sample may be carry-over from other donors' samples. The CDR3 here is CASSLVGAGNEQFF. The CDR3 region has the DNA TGTGCCAGCAGCTTGGTTGGGGCGGGCAATGAGCAGTTCTTC.